This entry lists 10 T cell receptor beta chains sequenced from one sample in a study of human T cells and chemical hapten exposure. Sequencing started from total RNA isolated from unfractionated whole blood. The library labeled individual cDNA molecules by adding unique molecular identifiers to them. Via MiXCR, TCRdb re-called the reads, giving one row per CDR3 protein. Among 95,000 to 150,000 distinct CDR3 sequences listed, 8% to 9.5% were seen once. Input material: whole blood. These TCRs come from a human donor in good health. Some clones in this sample may be carry-over from other donors' samples.

This clonotype was seen more than once but under ten times. J is TRBJ2-7 and V is TRBV6-6; D gene ambiguous. Deletions cut 0 bases from V and 0 bases from J, with 9 bases between. The germline V gene encodes CDR1 MNHNY and CDR2 SVGAGI (reference sequence). The CDR3 covers 15 residues. CDR3 DNA: TGTGCCAGCAGTTACTCTCTTGCCCGCTCCTACGAGCAGTACTTC. Encoded protein: CASSYSLARSYEQYF.

This clonotype was observed a few times. V usage is TRBV7-2 and J usage is TRBJ2-1, with 11 bases that match TRBD1. The CDR3 contains 15 residues. After removal of 0 bases from V and 8 bases from J, the junction contained 3 bases not matched to a gene. CDR1 is SGHTA, CDR2 FQGNSA, per germline. The CDR3 sequence is CASSLARTGGHEQFF. CDR3 DNA: TGTGCCAGCAGCTTAGCGAGGACAGGGGGCCATGAGCAGTTCTTC.

V and J are TRBV7-6 and TRBJ2-7; TRBD1 matches at 10 bases. The V and J ends lost 5 bases and 3 bases, in that order; junction bases with no gene match: 4. The CDR3 sequence is 14 residues long. Germline assignment: CDR1 SGHVS and CDR2 FNYEAQ. This CDR3 is CASSRQGAGYEQYF. The CDR3 region has the DNA TGTGCCAGCAGCAGACAGGGGGCTGGCTACGAGCAGTACTTC.

In its sample, this clonotype was seen many times. The chain carries TRBV5-1 and TRBJ2-1; no clear D. V was shortened by 2 bases and J by 4 bases, with 4 bases between the two germline ends. The CDR3 sequence is 12 residues long. Per germline, CDR1 SGHRS and CDR2 YFSETQ. The CDR3, as DNA: TGCGCCAGCAGCTTCACTTACAATGAGCAGTTCTTC. It is translated as CASSFTYNEQFF.

This clonotype has ten or more counts. The rearrangement joins TRBV12-3 or TRBV12-4 to TRBJ2-1; 14 bases line up with TRBD2. There are 15 residues in the CDR3. After removal of 5 bases from V and 7 bases from J, the junction contained 4 bases not matched to a gene. CDR3: CASSVGTSGGNEQFF. Here the CDR3 DNA reads TGTGCCAGCAGTGTCGGGACTAGCGGGGGTAATGAGCAGTTCTTC.

A few counts support this clonotype. The chain uses TRBV6-6 and TRBJ1-4; 8 nucleotides agree with TRBD1. This CDR3 is built from 14 residues. Germline V gene data show CDR1 as MNHNY and CDR2 as SVGAGI (reference sequence). Unmatched junction bases numbered 4, after V lost 7 bases and J lost 3 bases. Here the CDR3 reads CASKYRGANEKLFF. CDR3 in DNA: TGTGCCAGCAAATACAGGGGGGCTAATGAAAAACTGTTTTTT.

This chain links TRBV7-9 with TRBJ1-5; D perhaps matches TRBD1 (6 bases). The CDR3 spans 15 residues. V was cut by 7 bases and J by 3 bases, with 16 bases left in between. Germline V gives CDR1 SEHNR, CDR2 FQNEAQ (reference sequence). CDR3 sequence (DNA): TGTGCCAGCACCACAGGGCAGGGTGACAATCAGCCCCAGCATTTT. It is translated as CASTTGQGDNQPQHF. The variable domain in full, completed from reference TRBV7-9 and TRBJ1-5, reads DTGVSQNPRHKITKRGQNVTFRCDPISEHNRLYWYRQTLGQGPEFLTYFQNEAQLEKSRLLSDRFSAERPKGSFSTLEIQRTEQGDSAMYLCASTTGQGDNQPQHFGDGTRLSIL.

This sequence joins TRBV19 and TRBJ1-1, with TRBD1 as a possible D gene (5 bases). Trimming cost V 5 bases and J 5 bases, with 15 bases left between them. The V gene's germline CDR1 is LNHDA and CDR2 SQIVND (reference sequence). The length of the CDR3 is 14 residues. DNA for the CDR3: TGTGCCAGTAGTTCCGGGGTGTCAGGGACTGAAGCTTTCTTT. Protein product: CASSSGVSGTEAFF.

Worth noting for this clonotype: A much bigger clone sits one base away, suggesting this may be a read error. The chain is built from TRBV20-1 and TRBJ1-2; the D is unclear. CDR3 length: 12 amino acids. The germline gives CDR1 DFQATT, CDR2 SNEGSKA (reference sequence). The ends were cut back, 0 bases at V and 10 bases at J, with 12 bases in the middle. CDR3 DNA sequence: TGCAGTGCTAGAGATACCCTCCTGGACTACACCTTC. This encodes CSARDTLLDYTF.

This clonotype turned up a few times. The gene calls are TRBV15 and TRBJ1-5; D uncertain. V was cut by 4 bases and J by 0 bases, with 7 bases left in between. The CDR3 has 14 amino acids. The germline V gene encodes CDR1 LNHNV and CDR2 YYDKDF (reference sequence). DNA for the CDR3: TGTGCCACCAGCACAACGGGTAGCAATCAGCCCCAGCATTTT. Translation: CATSTTGSNQPQHF.